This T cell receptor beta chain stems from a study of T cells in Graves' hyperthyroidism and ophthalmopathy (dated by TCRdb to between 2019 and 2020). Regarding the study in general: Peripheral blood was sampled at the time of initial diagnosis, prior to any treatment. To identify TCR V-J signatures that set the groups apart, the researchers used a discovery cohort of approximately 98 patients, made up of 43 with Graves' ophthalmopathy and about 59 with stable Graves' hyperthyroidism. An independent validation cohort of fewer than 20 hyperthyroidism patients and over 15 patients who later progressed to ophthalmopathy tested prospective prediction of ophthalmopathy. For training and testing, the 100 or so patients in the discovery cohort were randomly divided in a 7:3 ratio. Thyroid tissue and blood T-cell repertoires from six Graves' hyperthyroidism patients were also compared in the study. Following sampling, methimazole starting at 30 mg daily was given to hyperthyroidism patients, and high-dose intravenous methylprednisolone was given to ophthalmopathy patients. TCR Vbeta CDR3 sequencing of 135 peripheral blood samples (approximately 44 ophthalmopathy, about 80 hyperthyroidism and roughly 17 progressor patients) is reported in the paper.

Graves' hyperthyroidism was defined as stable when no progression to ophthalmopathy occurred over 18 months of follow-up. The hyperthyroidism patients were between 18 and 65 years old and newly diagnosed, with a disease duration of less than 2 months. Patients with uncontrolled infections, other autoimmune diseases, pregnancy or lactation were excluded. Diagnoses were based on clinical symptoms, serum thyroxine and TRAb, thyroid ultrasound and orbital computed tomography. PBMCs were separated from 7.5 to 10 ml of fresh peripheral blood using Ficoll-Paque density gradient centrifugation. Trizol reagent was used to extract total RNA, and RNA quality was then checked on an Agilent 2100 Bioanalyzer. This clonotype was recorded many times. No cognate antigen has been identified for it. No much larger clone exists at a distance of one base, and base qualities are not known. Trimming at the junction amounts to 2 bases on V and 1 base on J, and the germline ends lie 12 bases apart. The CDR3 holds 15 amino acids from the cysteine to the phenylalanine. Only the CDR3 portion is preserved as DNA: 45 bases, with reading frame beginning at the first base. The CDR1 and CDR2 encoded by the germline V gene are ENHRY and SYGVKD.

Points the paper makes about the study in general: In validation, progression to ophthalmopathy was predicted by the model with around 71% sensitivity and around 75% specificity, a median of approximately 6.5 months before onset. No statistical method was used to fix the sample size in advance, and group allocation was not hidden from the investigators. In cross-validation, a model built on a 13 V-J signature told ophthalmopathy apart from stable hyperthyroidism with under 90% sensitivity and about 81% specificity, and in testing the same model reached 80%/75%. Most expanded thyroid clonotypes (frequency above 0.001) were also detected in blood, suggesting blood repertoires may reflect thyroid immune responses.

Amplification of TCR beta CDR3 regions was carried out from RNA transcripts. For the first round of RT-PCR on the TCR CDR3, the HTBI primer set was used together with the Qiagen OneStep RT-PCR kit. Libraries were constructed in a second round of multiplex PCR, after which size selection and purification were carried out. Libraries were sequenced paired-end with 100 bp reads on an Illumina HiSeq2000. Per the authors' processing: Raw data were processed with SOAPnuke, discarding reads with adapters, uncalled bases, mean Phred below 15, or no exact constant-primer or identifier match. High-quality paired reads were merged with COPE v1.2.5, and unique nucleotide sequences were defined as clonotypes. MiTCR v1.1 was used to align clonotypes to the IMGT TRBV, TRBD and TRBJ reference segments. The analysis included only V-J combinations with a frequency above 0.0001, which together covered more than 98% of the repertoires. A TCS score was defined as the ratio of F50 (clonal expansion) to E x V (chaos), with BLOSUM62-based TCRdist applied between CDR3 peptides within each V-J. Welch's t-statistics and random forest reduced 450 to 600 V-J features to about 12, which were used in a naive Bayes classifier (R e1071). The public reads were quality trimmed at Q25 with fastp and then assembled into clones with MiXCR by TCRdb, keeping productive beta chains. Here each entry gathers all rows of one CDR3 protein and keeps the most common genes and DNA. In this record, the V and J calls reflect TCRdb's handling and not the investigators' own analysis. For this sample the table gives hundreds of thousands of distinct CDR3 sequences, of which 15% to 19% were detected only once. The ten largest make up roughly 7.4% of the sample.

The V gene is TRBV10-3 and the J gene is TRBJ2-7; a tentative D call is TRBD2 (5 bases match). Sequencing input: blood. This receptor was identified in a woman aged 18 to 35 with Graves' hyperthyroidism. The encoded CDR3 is CAISEPKRDSYEQYF. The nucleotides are TGTGCCATCAGTGAGCCTAAGAGGGATTCCTACGAGCAGTACTTC.